The 21 T cell receptor beta chains below come from one sample, sequenced in a study of T cell responses to AZD1222 COVID-19 vaccine. The repertoire was sequenced with immunoSEQ multiplex PCR; TCRdb's copy has only in-frame clones and lacks some. The table records 160,000 or so clones, roughly nine tenths of them present only once. Sequenced here: peripheral blood, sampled on day 0 of AZD1222 vaccination. These receptors came from an adult in good health.

The chain carries TRBV6-5 and TRBJ2-1; 7 nucleotides match TRBD1. The V gene end was trimmed by 6 bases and the J gene end by 4 bases; junction bases not matched to a gene: 3. Per germline, CDR1 MNHEY and CDR2 SVGAGI. The CDR3 spans 13 residues. CDR3: CASRPGQYNEQFF. The CDR3 DNA sequence: TGTGCCAGCAGACCGGGACAGTACAATGAGCAGTTCTTC.

V and J are TRBV28 and TRBJ2-5; D remains ambiguous. V lost 9 bases and J lost 5, with 10 bases in between. Germline V gene data show CDR1 as MDHEN and CDR2 as SYDVKM. The CDR3 sequence is 11 residues long. As DNA, the CDR3 is TGTGCCAGTAACAGTTATGAGACCCAGTACTTC. The encoded protein is CASNSYETQYF.

The chain carries TRBV9 and TRBJ2-5; 10 bases line up with TRBD1. Trimming removed 3 bases from V and 4 bases from J; junction bases left unmatched: 9. CDR1 SGDLS and CDR2 YYNGEE come from the germline V gene. This CDR3 has 16 residues. CDR3 sequence reads: CASSGLAGTGVETQYF. CDR3 sequence (DNA): TGTGCCAGCAGCGGGTTGGCCGGGACAGGGGTAGAGACCCAGTACTTC. Based on the CDR3 plus reference TRBV9 and TRBJ2-5, the full variable domain is DSGVTQTPKHLITATGQRVTLRCSPRSGDLSVYWYQQSLDQGLQFLIQYYNGEERAKGNILERFSAQQFPDLHSELNLSSLELGDSALYFCASSGLAGTGVETQYFGPGTRLLVL.

This chain joins TRBV29-1 and TRBJ1-5, with D perhaps TRBD1 (5 bases). CDR3 length: 13 amino acids. Per germline, CDR1 SQVTM and CDR2 ANQGSEA. With 3 bases removed from V and 4 bases from J, the gap between germline ends came to 10 bases. CDR3 loop: CSVDMGGNQPQHF. DNA of the CDR3: TGCAGCGTTGATATGGGGGGGAATCAGCCCCAGCATTTT.

V and J are TRBV19 and TRBJ2-1; 9 bases align to TRBD2. Germline V gene data show CDR1 as LNHDA and CDR2 as SQIVND (reference sequence). With V trimmed by 7 bases and J by 4 bases, 8 bases remained unmatched. The CDR3 extends over 15 amino acids. CDR3 sequence reads: CASNLGLAAYNEQFF. DNA for the CDR3: TGTGCCAGTAACTTGGGACTAGCTGCGTACAATGAGCAGTTCTTC.

This sequence joins TRBV30 and TRBJ1-5; tentative D call: TRBD1 (5 bases). CDR1 and CDR2 (germline): GTSNPN, SVGIG (reference sequence). The CDR3 consists of 14 residues. The V end was cut by 4 bases, the J end by 0 bases, with 10 bases between. CDR3 loop: CAWTLQDSNQPQHF. CDR3 sequence (DNA): TGTGCCTGGACTTTACAGGATAGCAATCAGCCCCAGCATTTT.

For the CDR3, the DNA is TGCAGTGCTAGTGTACGGGACCGAGCTAACTATGGCTACACCTTC. This codes for CSASVRDRANYGYTF. The chain combines TRBV20-1 with TRBJ1-2; D perhaps matches TRBD1 (5 bases). V lost 3 bases and J lost 0, with 14 bases in between. Germline-derived CDR1 and CDR2 are DFQATT and SNEGSKA (reference sequence). The CDR3 totals 15 residues.

This chain joins TRBV5-1 and TRBJ2-5; TRBD1 matches at 7 bases. CDR3 length equals 16 residues. The ends lost 4 bases at V and 4 bases at J; junction bases unmatched: 13. The V gene's germline CDR1 is SGHRS and CDR2 YFSETQ. As DNA, the CDR3 is TGCGCCAGCAGCAACGGCGGCGACAGGGCTCGAGAGACCCAGTACTTC. This codes for CASSNGGDRARETQYF.

In this sample, this clone turned up once. The chain couples TRBV9 to TRBJ2-3; D remains unclear. V dropped 3 bases and J dropped 5 bases, with 13 bases sitting between them. Germline-derived CDR1 and CDR2 are SGDLS and YYNGEE. This CDR3 spans 14 amino acids. Here the CDR3 reads CASSGGSGRDTQYF. The CDR3 DNA follows: TGTGCCAGCAGCGGTGGTTCGGGCCGAGATACGCAGTATTTT.

The chain uses TRBV4-1 and TRBJ1-5; 10 bases are shared with TRBD1. From germline, CDR1 is MGHRA and CDR2 YSYEKL. CDR3 length equals 16 residues. Trimming removed 3 bases from V and 3 bases from J; junction bases left unmatched: 5. DNA of the CDR3: TGCGCCAGCAGCCACCTGGACAGGGGGAACAATCAGCCCCAGCATTTT. Translating gives CASSHLDRGNNQPQHF.

This chain joins TRBV7-3 and TRBJ2-3; TRBD1 matches 12 bases. The CDR3 covers 16 residues. Per germline, CDR1 SGHTA and CDR2 FQGTGA. Trimming at V came to 6 bases and at J to 6 bases, leaving 10 bases not matched to a gene. This chain's CDR3 is CASSTAGTGGLDTQYF. DNA of the CDR3: TGTGCCAGCAGTACGGCGGGGACAGGGGGCTTGGATACGCAGTATTTT.

This rearrangement joins TRBV5-1 to TRBJ2-1; 10 bases are a match to TRBD2. V shed 3 bases, J shed 7 bases, and the junction held 7 bases outside the gene matches. This CDR3 comprises 15 residues. Germline CDR1 is SGHRS and CDR2 is YFSETQ. The DNA of the CDR3 is TGCGCCAGCAGCTACACTAGCGGGATCGAAAATGAGCAGTTCTTC. This translates into CASSYTSGIENEQFF.

The chain has TRBV4-1 and TRBJ2-5; 11 nucleotides align to TRBD2. Losses at the gene ends were 1 base for V and 1 base for J; bases not matched to a gene: 8. Per the germline V gene, CDR1 is MGHRA and CDR2 is YSYEKL. The CDR3 is made up of 18 amino acids. CDR3 DNA sequence: TGCGCCAGCAGCCAAGCTCTCGGACTAGCGGGTTTCCAAGAGACCCAGTACTTC. Residues: CASSQALGLAGFQETQYF.

The CDR3 nucleotides are TGCAGTGCTCCTTTATTTTACGAGCAGTACTTC. It translates to CSAPLFYEQYF. This sequence joins TRBV20-1 and TRBJ2-7, with D unresolved. The CDR3 is 11 residues long. The V end lost 5 bases, the J end lost 4 bases, and 9 bases lay between the germline ends. Germline CDR1 DFQATT, CDR2 SNEGSKA (reference sequence).

This clone came up once. This chain links TRBV18 with TRBJ2-1; D is perhaps TRBD2 (6 bases). The germline V gene encodes CDR1 KGHSH and CDR2 LQKENI. The V gene lost 0 bases and the J gene lost 10 bases, with 16 bases spanning the gap. This CDR3 contains 15 residues. The CDR3 DNA is TGTGCCAGCTCACCACCTCGACGAGGGGCGGGGGAGCAGTTCTTC. Its protein is CASSPPRRGAGEQFF.

This chain uses TRBV6-2 or TRBV6-3 with TRBJ1-5, with D unresolved. V was pared by 4 bases and J by 6 bases, with 16 bases between. CDR3 length: 15 residues. Germline CDR1 and CDR2: MNHEY and SVGEGT. This chain's CDR3 is CASSSGGVGSQPQHF. The CDR3 nucleotides read TGTGCCAGCAGTTCCGGCGGGGTTGGATCTCAGCCCCAGCATTTT.

This clone occurred once. V usage is TRBV4-1 and J usage is TRBJ1-2, with 8 nucleotides matching TRBD1. Trimming removed 3 bases from V and 4 bases from J; junction bases left unmatched: 10. The CDR3 runs to 16 residues. Germline values: CDR1 MGHRA, CDR2 YSYEKL. CDR3 residues: CASSQGQAPQGYGYTF. The CDR3 bases are TGCGCCAGCAGCCAGGGACAGGCGCCCCAAGGCTATGGCTACACCTTC.

This clone occurred a few times. The chain links TRBV19 to TRBJ2-3; TRBD1 matches at 8 bases. Per the germline V gene, CDR1 is LNHDA and CDR2 is SQIVND (reference sequence). The CDR3 loop spans 16 amino acids. The J segment lost 4 bases and the V segment lost 6 bases, leaving 12 bases of the junction unmatched. This CDR3 reads CASRAGTGLPADTQYF. The CDR3 DNA reads as TGTGCCAGTAGAGCCGGGACAGGACTCCCGGCAGATACGCAGTATTTT.

The V and J genes are TRBV6-5 and TRBJ1-1; D uncertain. Germline V gene data show CDR1 as MNHEY and CDR2 as SVGAGI. The CDR3 has 12 amino acids. Trimming took 11 bases from V and 1 from J, leaving 11 bases between them. CDR3 amino acids: CAALRQNTEAFF. The CDR3 DNA is TGTGCCGCCCTGAGGCAGAACACTGAAGCTTTCTTT.

This chain uses TRBV30 with TRBJ2-3, with 9 positions matching TRBD1. The CDR3 runs to 12 residues. Germline V gene sequence: CDR1 GTSNPN, CDR2 SVGIG (reference sequence). Trimming at V came to 8 bases and at J to 4 bases, leaving 4 bases not matched to a gene. The CDR3 DNA reads as TGTGCCAAGGGACAGGGTGCAGATACGCAGTATTTT. As protein: CAKGQGADTQYF.

The genes are TRBV5-4 and TRBJ1-1, with 7 nucleotides matching TRBD1. After removal of 5 bases from V and 3 bases from J, the junction contained 7 bases not matched to a gene. Germline lookup yields CDR1 SGHNT and CDR2 YYREEE (reference sequence). CDR3 size: 14 residues. The CDR3 is CASSPDRADTEAFF. The CDR3 coding sequence is TGTGCCAGCAGTCCCGACAGGGCAGACACTGAAGCTTTCTTT.